A selection of T cell receptor beta chains follows, all from one sample in a study of T-cell memory formation after mild COVID-19. MiXCR was run by TCRdb on the 5' RACE reads, yielding one entry per CDR3 protein. Of roughly 400,000 distinct CDR3 sequences listed, approximately 15% were seen once; the top ten hold roughly 21%. The sample taken for sequencing was PBMCs or a T cell subset sorted from them (not recorded which). All receptors derive from a man aged 18-30 years who had mild COVID-19 (a few samples of this study predate the infection). Cell type and time point are not known. Both conserved end residues are trimmed from each CDR3.

>TRBJ2-3|TRBV18
ASSKGGSKDTQY
>TRBJ2-5|TRBV5-1
ASSGTRRETQY
>TRBJ2-7|TRBV7-9
ASSIGTGRTYEQY
>TRBJ2-1|TRBV5-1
ASSAGQGDRNEQF
>TRBJ2-1|TRBV7-8
ASSLEVPYNEQF
>TRBJ1-2|TRBV20-1
SAREPPAANYGYT
>TRBJ1-2|TRBV19
ASKNYGYT
>TRBJ2-2|TRBV11-3
ASSLGASGGPGELF
>TRBJ2-5|TRBV5-1
ASSIGLAGGEETKY
>TRBJ2-3|TRBV18
ASSPGWAAADTQY
>TRBJ2-2|TRBV24-1
ATSDLGGDTGELF
>TRBJ2-5|TRBV20-1
SASTQGGGYETQY
>TRBJ2-1|TRBV6-5
ASRPGQGPRSEQF
>TRBJ2-1|TRBV7-2
ASSLEPGGDNEQF
>TRBJ2-5|TRBV7-9
ASSLGGPPGETQY
>TRBJ1-2|TRBV7-9
ASSGDGYT
>TRBJ1-2|TRBV7-2
ASSFAYDRAPSNGYT
>TRBJ2-1|TRBV7-2
ASSSFAGGEDEQF
>TRBJ2-7|TRBV12-3/TRBV12-4
ASSLARGARQY
>TRBJ2-2|TRBV20-1
SALGGRPNTGELF
>TRBJ2-7|TRBV20-1
SATAGARYEQY
>TRBJ2-3|TRBV7-9
ASSPQGTAGDTQY
>TRBJ2-3|TRBV5-1
ASSYGQSTDTQY
>TRBJ2-5|TRBV12-3/TRBV12-4
ASSLAGTGGWETQY